A single sample is the source of the 24 T cell receptor beta chains below, sequenced in a study of blood T cells in healthy people across ages. Together with a sample-barcoded 5' primer, a J-beta primer mix was included in a second PCR lasting about 7 to 12 cycles. TCRdb analysed the 5' RACE reads with MiXCR anew, one entry per CDR3 protein. The table has around 990,000 distinct CDR3 sequences, 35% to 40% seen once. The sample was blood. These receptor sequences come from a man younger than 35 in good health.

The V and J genes are TRBV28 and TRBJ2-2, with 10 bases matching TRBD2. Germline V gene data show CDR1 as MDHEN and CDR2 as SYDVKM. Trimming at V came to 5 bases and at J to 4 bases, leaving 7 bases not matched to a gene. This CDR3 has 16 amino acids. The CDR3 DNA reads as TGTGCCAGCAGTCCCCAGCGGGGGGGCGTCACCGGGGAGCTGTTTTTT. Translating gives CASSPQRGGVTGELFF.

The rearrangement joins TRBV25-1 to TRBJ2-5, with 7 bases aligning to TRBD1. After removal of 1 base from V and 3 bases from J, the junction contained 5 bases not matched to a gene. CDR3 length: 15 residues. Germline CDR1 is MGHDK and CDR2 is SYGVNS. For the CDR3, the DNA is TGTGCCAGCAGTGAATTTTCGGGACAGAAAGAGACCCAGTACTTC. Translating gives CASSEFSGQKETQYF.

This sequence joins TRBV29-1 and TRBJ2-3, with D perhaps TRBD1 (6 bases). The V and J ends lost 3 bases and 5 bases respectively, with 9 bases between them. Per germline, CDR1 SQVTM and CDR2 ANQGSEA. The CDR3 consists of 12 residues. CDR3 DNA sequence: TGCAGCGTTGAGGGGGCCGGAGATACGCAGTATTTT. Protein: CSVEGAGDTQYF.

V usage is TRBV27 and J usage is TRBJ2-1; TRBD2 agrees at 7 bases. The J call could be wrong; TRBJ2-7 is a better fit for the DNA end. The CDR3 spans 17 residues. Germline lookup yields CDR1 MNHEY and CDR2 SMNVEV (reference sequence). The CDR3 bases are TGTGCCAGCAGTAGTGTGGATGGCGGGAGCTCCTACAATGAGCAGTACTTC. Translated, it gives CASSSVDGGSSYNEQYF.

This clonotype was recorded only once. The chain links TRBV7-9 to TRBJ1-1; TRBD1 matches at 7 bases. The CDR3 length is 14 residues. Germline V gene lookup returns CDR1 SEHNR and CDR2 FQNEAQ (reference sequence). V was clipped by 6 bases and J by 5 bases; unmatched bases: 9. The CDR3 reads CASSYPQGNTEAFF. The CDR3 nucleotides read TGTGCCAGCAGTTACCCACAGGGGAATACTGAAGCTTTCTTT.

CDR3 amino acids: CASRAGVRNEKLFF. CDR3 DNA: TGTGCCAGCAGGGCGGGGGTGAGAAATGAAAAACTGTTTTTT. The V call is TRBV12-3 or TRBV12-4, the J call TRBJ1-4; TRBD1 is a possible D gene (5 bases). V lost 6 bases and J 5 bases, leaving 13 bases between the germline ends. CDR3 length: 14 amino acids.

Of note for this clonotype: One end of the junction does not line up with germline, which may come from a read error. The chain couples TRBV7-8 to TRBJ2-3; D gene unclear. The CDR3 runs to 18 residues. Germline values: CDR1 SGHVS, CDR2 FQNEAQ. The CDR3 nucleotides read TGTGCCGGCAGCTTAGTTGCTCGGTACAGACGATTCACAGATACGCAGTATTTT. Its translation is CAGSLVARYRRFTDTQYF.

This clonotype turned up a few times. The J gene is TRBJ2-7, the V gene TRBV2; the match to TRBD1 covers 8 bases. V lost 9 bases and J lost 2; bases outside the gene matches: 3. The CDR3 has 12 amino acids. Germline V gene data show CDR1 as SNHLY and CDR2 as FYNNEI. The chain's CDR3 is CARGQEAYEQYF. The CDR3 region has the DNA TGTGCCAGGGGACAGGAGGCCTACGAGCAGTACTTC.

A note on this clonotype: One end of the junction fails to match germline, which may point to a read error. The chain links TRBV7-8 to TRBJ1-4; D gene unclear. CDR1 SGHVS and CDR2 FQNEAQ come from the germline V gene. The length of the CDR3 is 16 residues. The CDR3 DNA is TGTGCCAGCAGCTTAGCGTTGGGTGCAACTAATGAAAACCTGTTTTTT. Its protein is CASSLALGATNENLFF.

This clonotype was seen many times. CDR3 sequence reads: CASSLNRSYGYTF. CDR3 nucleotides: TGTGCCAGCAGTTTAAACAGGAGCTATGGCTACACCTTC. The V gene is TRBV12-3 or TRBV12-4, the J gene TRBJ1-2; a possible D gene is TRBD1 (5 bases). V was pared by 2 bases and J by 4 bases, with 8 bases between. The CDR3 totals 13 residues.

This clonotype was picked up a small number of times. The genes are TRBV2 and TRBJ1-6; unclear D gene. V gave up 8 bases and J gave up 7 bases, with 9 bases separating them. The germline V gene has CDR1 SNHLY and CDR2 FYNNEI. This CDR3 has 12 amino acids. CDR3 sequence (DNA): TGTGCCAGCTTTCGGATCAATTCACCCCTCCACTTT. Translation gives CASFRINSPLHF.

The chain recombines TRBV21-1 with TRBJ1-4; the D call TRBD1 from the table was never checked on the DNA. TRBV21-1 is annotated as a pseudogene. The CDR3 sequence is 15 residues long. The CDR3 protein is CASSKAPDSNEKLFF. CDR3 nucleotide sequence: TGTGCCAGCAGCAAAGCCCCGGACAGTAATGAAAAACTGTTTTTT.

The chain employs TRBV5-6 and TRBJ1-2; possible D gene TRBD1, 5 bases. From germline, CDR1 is SGHDT and CDR2 YYEEEE. The CDR3 runs to 16 residues. The V end was cut by 0 bases, the J end by 4 bases, with 16 bases between. The CDR3 loop is CASSLVRDGLLYGYTF. The CDR3 bases are TGTGCCAGCAGCTTGGTAAGGGACGGGCTCCTCTATGGCTACACCTTC.

The V call is TRBV12-3 or TRBV12-4, the J call TRBJ1-4; 9 positions match TRBD1. The CDR3 is made up of 14 amino acids. V was clipped by 5 bases and J by 11 bases; unmatched bases: 9. CDR3 in DNA: TGTGCCAGCAGTCCAAGACAGGGGGTGAAGAAACTGTTTTTT. This encodes CASSPRQGVKKLFF.

The rearrangement joins TRBV10-3 to TRBJ1-1; D unresolved. The CDR3 has 15 residues. With 3 bases removed from V and 0 bases from J, the gap between germline ends came to 11 bases. CDR1 and CDR2 (germline): ENHRY, SYGVKD. Written as DNA, the CDR3 is TGTGCCATCAGTGACCCAAAGGAACTGAACACTGAAGCTTTCTTT. Its protein product is CAISDPKELNTEAFF.

This clonotype was seen just once. Since a much larger clone is just one base distant, this may be a read error. The genes are TRBV12-3 or TRBV12-4 and TRBJ2-3; possible D gene TRBD1, 5 bases. The V end was cut by 5 bases, the J end by 4 bases, with 13 bases between. The length of the CDR3 is 14 residues. The CDR3: CASSPTGIADTQYF. The DNA of the CDR3 is TGTGCCAGCAGTCCTACAGGAATCGCAGATACGCAGTATTTT.

The chain recombines TRBV9 with TRBJ1-3; TRBD1 matches 8 bases. The trim removed 4 bases at V and 0 bases at J, leaving 12 bases unmatched. This CDR3 region has 18 residues. Germline values: CDR1 SGDLS, CDR2 YYNGEE. The CDR3, as DNA: TGTGCCAGCAGCACCCGGGACAGGTTTTCCACCTCTGGAAACACCATATATTTT. Translated: CASSTRDRFSTSGNTIYF.

V gene TRBV4-2 combines with J gene TRBJ2-6, with D hard to call. The CDR3 runs 19 residues. Germline V gene data show CDR1 as LGHNA and CDR2 as YNFKEQ. The V end was cut by 0 bases, the J end by 0 bases, with 15 bases between. CDR3 loop: CASSQDYLLADSGANVLTF. The CDR3 DNA reads TGTGCCAGCAGCCAAGACTATCTTCTCGCCGACTCTGGGGCCAACGTCCTGACTTTC.

The rearrangement joins TRBV20-1 to TRBJ2-3; 9 bases line up with TRBD2. CDR1 and CDR2 from the germline V gene are DFQATT and SNEGSKA (reference sequence). The CDR3 contains 12 residues. V lost 3 bases and J lost 6; bases outside the gene matches: 1. CDR3 bases: TGCAGTGCTAGGACTAGCGGCGATACGCAGTATTTT. It codes for CSARTSGDTQYF.

A few counts support this clonotype. This chain joins TRBV6-2 or TRBV6-3 and TRBJ2-1; the D gene is possibly TRBD2 (5 bases). Germline V gene data show CDR1 as MNHEY and CDR2 as SVGEGT. This CDR3 is 16 amino acids long. V shed 6 bases and J shed 0 bases, with 15 bases lying between them. The DNA for the CDR3 is TGTGCCAGCAGCCCCCCGGGGAGAAGCTCCTACAATGAGCAGTTCTTC. Encoded protein: CASSPPGRSSYNEQFF.

This clonotype was detected ten times or more. V is TRBV24-1 and J is TRBJ2-3; D gene unclear. Trimming took off 5 bases at V and 6 bases at J, with 11 bases between the two ends. Per the germline V gene, CDR1 is KGHDR and CDR2 is SFDVKD. The CDR3 is 13 amino acids. DNA for the CDR3: TGTGCCACCAGTGCAATCCAGCAGGATACGCAGTATTTT. Its protein product is CATSAIQQDTQYF.

In this sample, this clonotype turned up many times. The chain couples TRBV10-3 to TRBJ1-6; D remains ambiguous. The ends were cut back, 6 bases at V and 5 bases at J, with 11 bases in the middle. CDR3 length: 14 residues. CDR1 is ENHRY, CDR2 SYGVKD, per germline. The CDR3 DNA follows: TGTGCCATCAGGGAGGAGGGTAATAATTCACCCCTCCACTTT. Protein sequence: CAIREEGNNSPLHF.

In its sample, this clonotype was seen a few times. The chain uses TRBV5-1 and TRBJ1-2; 8 nucleotides agree with TRBD1. After removal of 0 bases from V and 8 bases from J, the junction contained 12 bases not matched to a gene. Looked up from germline, CDR1 is SGHRS and CDR2 is YFSETQ. This CDR3 is built from 16 residues. The CDR3 DNA reads TGCGCCAGCAGCTTGGGACAGGGGTACCTTTCGATCGGCTACACCTTC. Its protein product is CASSLGQGYLSIGYTF.

The rearrangement joins TRBV20-1 to TRBJ2-1; D gene ambiguous. Gene TRBJ2-7 matches the end of the DNA better, so the J call may be wrong. Per germline, CDR1 DFQATT and CDR2 SNEGSKA (reference sequence). The CDR3 has 14 residues. CDR3 DNA: TGCAGTGCTCCTCGACCGAGCTCCTACAATGAGCAGTACTTC. Its translation: CSAPRPSSYNEQYF.